Sequencing of this TCR beta chain was carried out in a study of T cell repertoires in cytomegalovirus infection. The wider study: Public TCR beta signatures marked donors with CMV infection and the matching HLA.

TCRdb fed the reads into MiXCR, producing one record per CDR3 protein. The data show around 770,000 distinct CDR3 sequences, with 25% to 30% seen just once and about an eighth held by the top ten. Whole-study findings and limits: In two of eight donors, the top clonotype was HLA-C-restricted CMV-specific. Summed frequency of shared TCR beta families picked out CMV carriers who also had the relevant HLA.

This clonotype was counted a few times. The antigen is not known. V lost 0 bases, J lost 1 base, and 8 bases lay in between. The CDR3 is 15 amino acids. CDR1 and CDR2 (germline): SGHDT, YYEEEE. This TCR came from a human donor in good health (CMV status not recorded). Some clones in this sample may be carry-over from other donors' samples. The specimen comprised cultured CD8+ T cells from PBMCs, sampled from culture after CMV antigen stimulation. The chain couples TRBV5-6 to TRBJ1-5; D uncertain. Here the CDR3 DNA reads TGTGCCAGCAGCTTGGGAGCTAACAGCAATCAGCCCCAGCATTTT. Translation: CASSLGANSNQPQHF.